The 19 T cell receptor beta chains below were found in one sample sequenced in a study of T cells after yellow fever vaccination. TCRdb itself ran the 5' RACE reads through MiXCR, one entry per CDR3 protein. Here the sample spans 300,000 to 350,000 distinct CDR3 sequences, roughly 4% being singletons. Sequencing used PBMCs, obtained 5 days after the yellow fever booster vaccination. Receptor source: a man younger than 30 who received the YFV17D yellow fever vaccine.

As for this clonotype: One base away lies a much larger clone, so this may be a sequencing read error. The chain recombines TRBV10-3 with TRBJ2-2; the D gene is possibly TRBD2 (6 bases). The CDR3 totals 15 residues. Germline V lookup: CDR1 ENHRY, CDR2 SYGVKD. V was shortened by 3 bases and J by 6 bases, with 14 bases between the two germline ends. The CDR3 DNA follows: TGTGCCATCAGTGACTCTGGACCGGGGGCCGGGGAGCTGTTTTTT. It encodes CAISDSGPGAGELFF.

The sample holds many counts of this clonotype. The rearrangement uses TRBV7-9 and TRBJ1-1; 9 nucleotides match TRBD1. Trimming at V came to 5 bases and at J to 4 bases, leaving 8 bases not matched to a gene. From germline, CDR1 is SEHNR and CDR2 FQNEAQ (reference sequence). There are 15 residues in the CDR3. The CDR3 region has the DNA TGTGCCAGCAGCCATGGACAGGGGCTGGCCACTGAAGCTTTCTTT. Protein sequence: CASSHGQGLATEAFF.

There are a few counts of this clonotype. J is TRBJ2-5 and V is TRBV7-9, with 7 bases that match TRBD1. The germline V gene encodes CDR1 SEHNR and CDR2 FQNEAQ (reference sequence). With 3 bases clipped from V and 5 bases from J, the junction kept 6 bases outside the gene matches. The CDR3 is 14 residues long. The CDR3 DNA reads TGTGCCAGCAGCTTCGGGACAGTCTTGGAGACCCAGTACTTC. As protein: CASSFGTVLETQYF.

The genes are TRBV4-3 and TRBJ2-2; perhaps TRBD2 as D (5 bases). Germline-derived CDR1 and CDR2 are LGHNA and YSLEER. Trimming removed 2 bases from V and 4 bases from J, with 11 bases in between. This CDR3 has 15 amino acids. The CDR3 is CASSQRGHLTGELFF. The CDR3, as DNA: TGCGCCAGCAGCCAACGAGGGCACCTCACCGGGGAGCTGTTTTTT.

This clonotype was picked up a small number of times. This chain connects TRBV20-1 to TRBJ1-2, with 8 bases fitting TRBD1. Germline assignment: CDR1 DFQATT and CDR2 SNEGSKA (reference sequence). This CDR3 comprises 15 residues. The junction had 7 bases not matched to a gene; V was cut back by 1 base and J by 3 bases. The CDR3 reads CSARAGGIRYYGYTF. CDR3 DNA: TGCAGTGCTAGAGCAGGGGGCATTAGGTACTATGGCTACACCTTC.

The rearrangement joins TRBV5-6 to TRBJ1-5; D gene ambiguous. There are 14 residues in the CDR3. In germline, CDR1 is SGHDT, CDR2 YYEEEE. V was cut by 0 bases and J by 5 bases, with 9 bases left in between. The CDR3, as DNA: TGTGCCAGCAGCTTGGCAGCAACCGATCAGCCCCAGCATTTT. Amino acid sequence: CASSLAATDQPQHF.

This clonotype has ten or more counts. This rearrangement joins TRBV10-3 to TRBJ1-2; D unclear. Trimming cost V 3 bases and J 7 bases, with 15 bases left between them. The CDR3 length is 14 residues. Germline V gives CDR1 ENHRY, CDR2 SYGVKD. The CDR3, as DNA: TGTGCCATCAGTGAAGGAGCTGAACGGGCTGGCTACACCTTC. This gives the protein CAISEGAERAGYTF.

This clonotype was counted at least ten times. The DNA of the CDR3 is TGCGCCAGCAGCTTTTTAGATGTGGAGACCCAGTACTTC. It translates to CASSFLDVETQYF. The V gene is TRBV5-1, the J gene TRBJ2-5; D gene uncertain. Looked up from germline, CDR1 is SGHRS and CDR2 is YFSETQ. V lost 2 bases and J 5 bases, leaving 10 bases between the germline ends. This CDR3 spans 13 amino acids. Based on the CDR3 plus reference TRBV5-1 and TRBJ2-5, the full variable domain is KAGVTQTPRYLIKTRGQQVTLSCSPISGHRSVSWYQQTPGQGLQFLFEYFSETQRNKGNFPGRFSGRQFSNSRSEMNVSTLELGDSALYLCASSFLDVETQYFGPGTRLLVL.

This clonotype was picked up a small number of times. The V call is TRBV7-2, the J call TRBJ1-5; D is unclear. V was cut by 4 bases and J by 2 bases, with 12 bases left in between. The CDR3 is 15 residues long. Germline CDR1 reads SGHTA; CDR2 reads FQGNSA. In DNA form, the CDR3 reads TGTGCCAGCAGCTCCCCCTCCGAAGGCAATCAGCCCCAGCATTTT. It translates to CASSSPSEGNQPQHF.

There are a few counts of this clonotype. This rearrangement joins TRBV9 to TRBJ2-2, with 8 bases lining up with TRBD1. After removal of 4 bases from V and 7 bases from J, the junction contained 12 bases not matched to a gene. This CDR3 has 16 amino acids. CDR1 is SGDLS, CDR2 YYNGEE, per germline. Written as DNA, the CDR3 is TGTGCCAGCAGCTTATCCGGGACAGGTTTGGTCGGGGAGCTGTTTTTT. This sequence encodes CASSLSGTGLVGELFF.

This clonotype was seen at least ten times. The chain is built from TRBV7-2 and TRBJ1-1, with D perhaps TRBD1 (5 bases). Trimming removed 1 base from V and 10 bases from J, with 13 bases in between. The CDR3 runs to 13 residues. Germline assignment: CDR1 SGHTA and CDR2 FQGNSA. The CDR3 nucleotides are TGTGCCAGCAGCTTAGTAGGGGCTAGGGGAGCTTTCTTT. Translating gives CASSLVGARGAFF.

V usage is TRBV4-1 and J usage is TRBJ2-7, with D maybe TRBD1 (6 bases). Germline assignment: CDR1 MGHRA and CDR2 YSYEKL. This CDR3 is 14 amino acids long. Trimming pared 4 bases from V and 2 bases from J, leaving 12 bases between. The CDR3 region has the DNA TGCGCCAGCAGCCCAAGAACAGGGCCCTACGAGCAGTACGTC. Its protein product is CASSPRTGPYEQYV.

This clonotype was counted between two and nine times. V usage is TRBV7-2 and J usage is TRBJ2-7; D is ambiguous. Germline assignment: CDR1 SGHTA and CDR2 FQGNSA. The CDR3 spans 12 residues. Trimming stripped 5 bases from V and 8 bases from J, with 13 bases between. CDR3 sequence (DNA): TGTGCCAGCAGCGAACGGTGGGGTCAGCAGTACGTC. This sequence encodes CASSERWGQQYV.

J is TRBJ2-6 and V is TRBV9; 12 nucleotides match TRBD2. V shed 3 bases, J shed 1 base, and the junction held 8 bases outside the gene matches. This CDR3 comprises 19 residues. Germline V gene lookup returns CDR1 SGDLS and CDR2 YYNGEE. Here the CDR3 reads CASSDTSGGPFSGANVLTF. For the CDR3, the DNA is TGTGCCAGCAGCGATACTAGCGGGGGGCCCTTTTCTGGGGCCAACGTCCTGACTTTC.

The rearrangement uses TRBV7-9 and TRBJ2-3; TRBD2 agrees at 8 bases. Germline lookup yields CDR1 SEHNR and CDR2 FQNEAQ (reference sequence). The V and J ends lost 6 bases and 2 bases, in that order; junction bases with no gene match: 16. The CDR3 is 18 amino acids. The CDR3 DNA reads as TGTGCCAGCAGGCCCTGGCCGTCCAGAGCGGGGGTCACAGATACGCAGTATTTT. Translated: CASRPWPSRAGVTDTQYF.

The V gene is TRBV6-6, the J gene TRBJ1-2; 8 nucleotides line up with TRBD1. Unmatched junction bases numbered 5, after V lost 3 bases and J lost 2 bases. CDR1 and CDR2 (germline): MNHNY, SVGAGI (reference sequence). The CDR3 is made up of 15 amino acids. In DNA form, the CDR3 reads TGTGCCAGCAGTTATCCGACAGGGGACAACTATGGCTACACCTTC. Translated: CASSYPTGDNYGYTF.

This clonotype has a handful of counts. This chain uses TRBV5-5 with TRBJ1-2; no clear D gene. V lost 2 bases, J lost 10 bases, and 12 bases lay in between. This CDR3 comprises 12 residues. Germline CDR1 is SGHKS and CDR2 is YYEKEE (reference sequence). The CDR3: CASSFGSAYYTF. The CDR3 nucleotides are TGTGCCAGCAGCTTTGGGTCTGCCTACTACACCTTC.

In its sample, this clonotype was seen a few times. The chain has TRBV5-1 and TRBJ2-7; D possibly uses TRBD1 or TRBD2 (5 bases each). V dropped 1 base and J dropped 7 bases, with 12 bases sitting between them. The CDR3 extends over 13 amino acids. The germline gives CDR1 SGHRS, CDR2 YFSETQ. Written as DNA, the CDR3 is TGCGCCAGCAGCTTGTCGGCAGGGAGTGAGCAGTACGTC. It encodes CASSLSAGSEQYV.

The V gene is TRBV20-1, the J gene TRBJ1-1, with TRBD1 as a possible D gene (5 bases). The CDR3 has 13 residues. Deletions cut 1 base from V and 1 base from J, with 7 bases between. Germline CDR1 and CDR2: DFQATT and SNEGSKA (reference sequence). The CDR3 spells CSARAQANTEAFF. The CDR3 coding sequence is TGCAGTGCTAGAGCACAGGCGAACACTGAAGCTTTCTTT.